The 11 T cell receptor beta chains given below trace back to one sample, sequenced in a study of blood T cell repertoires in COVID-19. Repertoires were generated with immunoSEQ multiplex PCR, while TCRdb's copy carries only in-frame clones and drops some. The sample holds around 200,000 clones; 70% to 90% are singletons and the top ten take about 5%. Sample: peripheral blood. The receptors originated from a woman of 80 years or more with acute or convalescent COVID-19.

The CDR3 loop is CASTQELLNTGELFF. The DNA of the CDR3 is TGTGCCAGCACACAGGAGCTACTGAACACCGGGGAGCTGTTTTTT. This chain links TRBV2 with TRBJ2-2; TRBD1 is a possible D gene (5 bases). Trimming took off 7 bases at V and 1 base at J, with 13 bases between the two ends. CDR1 SNHLY and CDR2 FYNNEI come from the germline V gene. This CDR3 spans 15 amino acids.

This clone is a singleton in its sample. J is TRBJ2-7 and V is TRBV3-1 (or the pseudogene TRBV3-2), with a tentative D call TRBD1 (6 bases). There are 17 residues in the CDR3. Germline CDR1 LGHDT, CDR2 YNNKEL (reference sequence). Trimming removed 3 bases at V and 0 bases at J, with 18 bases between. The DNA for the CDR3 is TGTGCCAGCAGCCAGGGACACCCGGTCGTATCCTCCTACGAGCAGTACTTC. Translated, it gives CASSQGHPVVSSYEQYF.

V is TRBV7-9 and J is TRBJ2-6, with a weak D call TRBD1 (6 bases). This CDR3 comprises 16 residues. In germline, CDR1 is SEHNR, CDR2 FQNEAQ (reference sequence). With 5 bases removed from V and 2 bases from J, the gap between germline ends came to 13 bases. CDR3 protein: CASSLNSGAGANVLTF. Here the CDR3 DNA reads TGTGCCAGCAGCCTAAACTCAGGGGCTGGGGCCAACGTCCTGACTTTC.

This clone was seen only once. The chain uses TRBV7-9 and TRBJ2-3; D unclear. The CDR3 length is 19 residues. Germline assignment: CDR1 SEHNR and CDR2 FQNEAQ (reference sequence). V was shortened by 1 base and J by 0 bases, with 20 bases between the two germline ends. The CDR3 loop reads CASSLGMVSGLISTDTQYF. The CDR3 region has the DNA TGTGCCAGCAGCTTAGGTATGGTCTCAGGCCTAATTAGCACAGATACGCAGTATTTT.

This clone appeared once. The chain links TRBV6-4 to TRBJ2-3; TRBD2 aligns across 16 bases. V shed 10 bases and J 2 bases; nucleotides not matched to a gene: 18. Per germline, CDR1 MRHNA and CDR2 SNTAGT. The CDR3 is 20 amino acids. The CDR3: CAKDATGLAGGPFVTDTQYF. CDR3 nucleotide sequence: TGTGCCAAGGACGCGACGGGACTAGCGGGAGGGCCTTTTGTCACAGATACGCAGTATTTT.

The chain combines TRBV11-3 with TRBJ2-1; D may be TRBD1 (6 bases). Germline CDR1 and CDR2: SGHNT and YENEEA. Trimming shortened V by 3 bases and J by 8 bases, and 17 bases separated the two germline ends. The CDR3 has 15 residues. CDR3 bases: TGTGCCAGCAGCTTTGGCAGGGGCCTCACAGATGAGCAGTTCTTC. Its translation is CASSFGRGLTDEQFF.

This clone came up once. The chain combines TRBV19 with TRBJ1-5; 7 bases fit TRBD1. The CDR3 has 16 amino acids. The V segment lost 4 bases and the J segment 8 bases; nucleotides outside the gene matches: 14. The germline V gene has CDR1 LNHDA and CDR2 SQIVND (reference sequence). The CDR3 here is CASSTIGTALRKPQHF. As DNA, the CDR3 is TGTGCCAGTAGTACGATTGGGACAGCATTAAGAAAGCCCCAGCATTTT.

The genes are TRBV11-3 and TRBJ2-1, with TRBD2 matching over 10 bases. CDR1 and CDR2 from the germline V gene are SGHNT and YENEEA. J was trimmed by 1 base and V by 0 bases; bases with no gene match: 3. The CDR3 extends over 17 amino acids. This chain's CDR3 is CASSLDKREGSYNEQFF. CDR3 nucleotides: TGTGCCAGCAGCTTAGATAAGCGGGAGGGGTCCTACAATGAGCAGTTCTTC.

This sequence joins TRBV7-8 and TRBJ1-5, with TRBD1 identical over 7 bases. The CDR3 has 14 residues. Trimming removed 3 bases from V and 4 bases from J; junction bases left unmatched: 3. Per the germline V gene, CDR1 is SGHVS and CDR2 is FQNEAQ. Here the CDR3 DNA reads TGTGCCAGCAGCTTGCCGGGACAGAATCAGCCCCAGCATTTT. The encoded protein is CASSLPGQNQPQHF.

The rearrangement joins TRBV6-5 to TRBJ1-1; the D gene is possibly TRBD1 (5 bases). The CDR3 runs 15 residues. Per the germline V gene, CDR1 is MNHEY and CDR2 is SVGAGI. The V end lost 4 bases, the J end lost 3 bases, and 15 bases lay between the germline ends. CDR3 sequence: CASSFWGLDDTEAFF. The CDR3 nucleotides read TGTGCCAGCAGTTTTTGGGGCCTCGATGACACTGAAGCTTTCTTT.

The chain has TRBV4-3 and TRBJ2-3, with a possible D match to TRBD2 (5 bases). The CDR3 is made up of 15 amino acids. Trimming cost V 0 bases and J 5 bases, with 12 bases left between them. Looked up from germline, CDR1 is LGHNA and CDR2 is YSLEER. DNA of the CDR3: TGCGCCAGCAGCCAAGATGGAGGTCGGGGAGATACGCAGTATTTT. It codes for CASSQDGGRGDTQYF.